This note documents a single TCR beta chain sequence. No antigen is known for it. Germline V lookup: CDR1 SNHLY, CDR2 FYNNEI. V dropped 2 bases and J dropped 4; count of bases not matched to a gene: 3. This CDR3 has 14 residues. These data come from a study of CD8 T cells in ankylosing spondylitis. General study points: Disease-linked clones reportedly showed significant enrichment in matched ankylosing spondylitis synovial fluid. Some of these motif variants have turned up before, in reports on reactive arthritis synovial fluid and blood.

Quantitative 5'-RACE with molecular barcodes was used to make the TCR beta libraries. TCRdb recomputed calls from the 5' RACE reads with MiXCR, one row per CDR3 protein. The table includes around 120,000 distinct CDR3 sequences, 24% detected once. Source material: synovial fluid, either unsorted or a sorted T cell fraction (not recorded which). The J gene is TRBJ2-3, the V gene TRBV2; TRBD2 agrees at 7 bases. This sequence originates from a male donor with ankylosing spondylitis. The CDR3 loop is CASSERLAADTQYF. CDR3 DNA sequence: TGTGCCAGCAGTGAAAGACTAGCCGCAGATACGCAGTATTTT.